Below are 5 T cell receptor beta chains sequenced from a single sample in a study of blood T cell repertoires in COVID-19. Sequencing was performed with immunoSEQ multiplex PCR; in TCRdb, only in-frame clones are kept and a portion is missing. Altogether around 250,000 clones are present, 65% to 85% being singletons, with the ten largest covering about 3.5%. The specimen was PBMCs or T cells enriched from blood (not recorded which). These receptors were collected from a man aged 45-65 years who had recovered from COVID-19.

CDR3 amino acids: CASSLASSRIYGDTQYF. The DNA for the CDR3 is TGTGCCAGCAGCTTGGCATCAAGCAGGATTTATGGAGATACGCAGTATTTT. The chain couples TRBV5-6 to TRBJ2-3; D is undetermined. The length of the CDR3 is 17 residues. From germline, CDR1 is SGHDT and CDR2 YYEEEE. V lost 0 bases and J lost 5, with 19 bases in between.

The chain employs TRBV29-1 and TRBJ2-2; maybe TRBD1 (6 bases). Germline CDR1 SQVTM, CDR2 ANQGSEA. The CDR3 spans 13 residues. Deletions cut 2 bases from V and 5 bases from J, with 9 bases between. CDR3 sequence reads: CSVESGTTGELFF. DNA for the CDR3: TGCAGCGTTGAATCCGGGACAACCGGGGAGCTGTTTTTT.

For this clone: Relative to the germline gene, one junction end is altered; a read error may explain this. CDR3 nucleotide sequence: TGTGCTAGCAGCCCGGACAGGGGGCGCGAGCAGTACTTC. It translates to CASSPDRGREQYF. The chain is built from TRBV7-7 and TRBJ2-7, with 11 bases aligning to TRBD1. This CDR3 is 13 amino acids long. Germline CDR1 SSHAT, CDR2 FNYEAQ (reference sequence).

This CDR3 reads CASSFPRTGGSYEQYF. The CDR3 nucleotides are TGTGCCAGCAGTTTCCCTCGGACAGGGGGATCCTACGAGCAGTACTTC. This chain uses TRBV28 with TRBJ2-7; 10 positions match TRBD1. Trimming took 3 bases from V and 1 from J; bases not matched to a gene: 6. Germline values: CDR1 MDHEN, CDR2 SYDVKM. This CDR3 contains 16 residues.

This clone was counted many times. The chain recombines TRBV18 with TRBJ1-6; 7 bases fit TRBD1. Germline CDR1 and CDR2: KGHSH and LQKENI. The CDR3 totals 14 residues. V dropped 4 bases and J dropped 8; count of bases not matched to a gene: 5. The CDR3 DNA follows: TGTGCCAGCTCACGCCTTGACAGGGATTCACCCCTCCACTTT. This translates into CASSRLDRDSPLHF.